The rows below give T cell receptor beta chains drawn from one sample of a study of brain metastases from non-small cell lung cancer. Clones were sequenced by immunoSEQ multiplex PCR, and TCRdb holds only the in-frame ones, with some missing. There are 4,000 to 5,000 clones in the sample; over 65% occur only once, and over 6% lies in the top ten. Source material: primary lung tumor tissue. The source is a donor aged 40 or over with non-small cell lung cancer. CDR3s include the opening cysteine and the closing phenylalanine or tryptophan. D genes are given only for firm matches.

V gene	D gene	J gene	CDR3 DNA	CDR3 protein
TRBV25-1	TRBD1	TRBJ1-4	TGTGCCAGCAGTGTGGGGGGACAGGGGGAAGGGGAAAAACTGTTTTTT	CASSVGGQGEGEKLFF
TRBV7-2	-	TRBJ1-1	TGTGCCAGCAGCTTAGCTCTAGGTTCGGGAGCTTTCTTT	CASSLALGSGAFF
TRBV2	-	TRBJ1-1	TGTGCCAGCAGTGGTATTACCTACACTGAAGCTTTCTTT	CASSGITYTEAFF
TRBV21-1	-	TRBJ1-5	TGTGCCAGCAGCCCATGGGACGGCTTAGTAAATCAGCCCCAGCATTTT	CASSPWDGLVNQPQHF
TRBV6-5	-	TRBJ1-1	TGTGCCAGCAGTTACGACATGGGACTGAACACTGAAGCTTTCTTT	CASSYDMGLNTEAFF
TRBV9	-	TRBJ1-1	TGTGCCAGCAGCCCCCGCAGTAGTTACCCCGAAGCTTTCTTT	CASSPRSSYPEAFF
TRBV6-1	-	TRBJ1-1	TGTGCCAGCAGTGAAGGGGGGGTCCGAGCTTTCTTT	CASSEGGVRAFF
TRBV7-2	TRBD1	TRBJ2-2	TGTGCCAGCAGCGCCAACAGGGGGAGTAGGGAGCTGTTTTTT	CASSANRGSRELFF
TRBV24-1	TRBD1	TRBJ2-2	TGTGCCACCAGTTGGGGTGGACAGGATACCGGGGAGCTGTTTTTT	CATSWGGQDTGELFF
TRBV6-5	-	TRBJ1-6	TGTGCCAGCAGTTACAGGAGCTCCTATAATTCACCCCTCCATTTT	CASSYRSSYNSPLHF
TRBV18	-	TRBJ2-2	TGTGCCAGCTCACCACCCGGACTGCGGGCCACCGGGGAGCTGTTTTTT	CASSPPGLRATGELFF